The clone carrying this TCR beta chain was seen repeatedly, ten times or more. Antigen specificity is unknown. Preparing the TCRbeta library involved the use of unique molecular identifiers. TCRdb re-analysed the PCR reads in MiXCR, keeping a single row per CDR3 protein. The table has around 700,000 distinct CDR3 sequences, about an eighth seen once. The V end was cut by 0 bases, the J end by 0 bases, with 5 bases between. The germline gives CDR1 DFQATT, CDR2 SNEGSKA (reference sequence). This CDR3 comprises 14 residues. The sample comes from a study of T-cell reconstitution after alpha-beta-depleted transplantation in children. Notes on the study in general: T-cell counts and diversity at one year post-transplant came mainly from newly produced T cells. By about two months after transplant, alpha-beta T cells reportedly arose from several hundred graft clones that had expanded. Recipient T cells and thymic progenitors that survived gave rise to the high TCRbeta diversity observed at day 60 in some patients.

This rearrangement joins TRBV20-1 to TRBJ2-2, with D possibly TRBD2 on 5 matching bases. This specimen consisted of PBMCs, obtained before TCRalphabeta/CD19-depleted stem cell transplant. The source of this sequence is a girl aged 2-15 years with congenital amegakaryocytic thrombocytopenia, due to receive a stem cell transplant. The CDR3 nucleotides are TGCAGTGCTAGAGATAGCGCGAACACCGGGGAGCTGTTTTTT. Its protein is CSARDSANTGELFF.